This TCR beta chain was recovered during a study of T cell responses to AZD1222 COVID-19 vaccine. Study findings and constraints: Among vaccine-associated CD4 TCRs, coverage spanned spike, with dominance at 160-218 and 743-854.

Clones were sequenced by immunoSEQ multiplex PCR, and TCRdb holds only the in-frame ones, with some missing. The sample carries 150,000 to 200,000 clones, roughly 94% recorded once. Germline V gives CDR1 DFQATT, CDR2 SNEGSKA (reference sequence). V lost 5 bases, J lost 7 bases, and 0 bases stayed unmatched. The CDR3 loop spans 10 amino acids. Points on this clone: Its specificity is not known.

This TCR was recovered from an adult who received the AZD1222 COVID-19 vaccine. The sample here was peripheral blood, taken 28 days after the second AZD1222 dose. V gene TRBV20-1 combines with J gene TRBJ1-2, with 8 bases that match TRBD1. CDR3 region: CSADRGGYTF. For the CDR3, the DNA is TGCAGTGCTGACAGGGGTGGCTACACCTTC.